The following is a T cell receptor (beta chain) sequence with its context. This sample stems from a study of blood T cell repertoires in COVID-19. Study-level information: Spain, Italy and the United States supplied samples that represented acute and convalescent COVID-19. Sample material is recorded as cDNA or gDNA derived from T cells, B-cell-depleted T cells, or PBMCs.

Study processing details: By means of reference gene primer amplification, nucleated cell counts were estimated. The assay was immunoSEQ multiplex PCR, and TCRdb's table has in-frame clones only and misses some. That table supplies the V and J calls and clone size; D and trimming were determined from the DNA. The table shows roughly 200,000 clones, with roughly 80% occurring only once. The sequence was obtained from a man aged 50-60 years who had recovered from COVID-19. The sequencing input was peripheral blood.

This CDR3 reads CASSLNRDRDGGAGELFF. CDR3 nucleotides: TGCGCCAGCAGCTTAAACAGGGACAGGGACGGAGGGGCCGGGGAGCTGTTTTTT. J is TRBJ2-2 and V is TRBV5-1, with 9 bases identical to TRBD1. CDR3 length: 18 residues. The V segment lost 2 bases and the J segment 6 bases; nucleotides outside the gene matches: 14. Germline-derived CDR1 and CDR2 are SGHRS and YFSETQ.